The text below deals with one T cell receptor beta chain. Antigen specificity is unknown. The data are from a study of shared clonotypes between healthy human individuals. Whole-study findings and limits: Shared clonotypes across all four donors exceeded non-shared ones in generation probability.

CD45RO-negative cells were positively selected for CCR7, leaving out terminally differentiated effector memory CD45RA+ cells. For every subset, genomic DNA was evenly distributed across several immunoSEQ plates. The input for sorted-subset replicate PCRs was approximately 200 ng DNA, about 30,000 T cell genomes. Authors' data handling: Because ImmunoSEQ provided only junction sequences with no quality scores, the filtering differed. The protocol was immunoSEQ multiplex PCR, while the TCRdb copy is restricted to in-frame clones and leaves out a portion. Clone size and the V and J calls come from that table; the DNA yielded D and trimming. In the table there are about 1,800,000 clones, approximately 94% of which are singletons. The source material was naive CD8+ T cells sorted from blood. The TCR was taken from a man aged 18-30 years in good health.

CDR3 sequence: CASSWSSGSSYEQYF. The DNA of the CDR3 is TGTGCCAGCAGTTGGAGTAGCGGGAGCAGTTACGAGCAGTACTTC. The V call is TRBV27, the J call TRBJ2-7; TRBD2 agrees at 9 bases. This CDR3 contains 15 residues. CDR1 MNHEY and CDR2 SMNVEV come from the germline V gene (reference sequence). The junction had 8 bases not matched to a gene; V was cut back by 4 bases and J by 4 bases.